Listed below are T cell receptor beta chains from one sample, sequenced in a study of T cell responses to AZD1222 COVID-19 vaccine. Data came from immunoSEQ multiplex PCR; TCRdb stores just in-frame clones and leaves some out. The sample yields approximately 110,000 clones, around nine tenths seen once. The starting material was peripheral blood, obtained on day 0 of AZD1222 vaccination. All receptors come from an adult in good health. The CDR3 runs from the conserved cysteine through the conserved F or W. D genes are given only for firm matches. Rows give clone size only sometimes, using once, few, many, or a class for an expanded clone.

>TRBV5-1|TRBD1|-|TRBJ1-5
CASSESGQGYQPQHF
TGCGCCAGCAGCGAGTCCGGACAGGGTTATCAGCCCCAGCATTTT
>TRBV7-9|TRBD1|-|TRBJ1-4
CASSLEGAGEKLFF
TGTGCCAGCAGCTTAGAGGGGGCAGGTGAAAAACTGTTTTTT
>TRBV5-5|-|-|TRBJ1-4
CASSLGQENEKLFF
TGTGCCAGCAGCTTGGGACAGGAGAATGAAAAACTGTTTTTT
>TRBV19|-|-|TRBJ1-5
CASSLWAGSGVKQPQHF
TGTGCCAGTAGTCTCTGGGCAGGGTCCGGCGTTAAGCAGCCCCAGCATTTT
>TRBV23-1|TRBD1|-|TRBJ1-2
CASSQSNHRGENYGYTF
TGCGCCAGCAGTCAATCCAATCACAGGGGGGAAAACTATGGCTACACCTTC
>TRBV7-8|-|-|TRBJ2-1
CASSLLGGPGNEQFF
TGTGCCAGCAGCCTTCTCGGGGGGCCGGGGAATGAGCAGTTCTTC
>TRBV10-3|TRBD1|-|TRBJ2-7
CATAGTGAREQYF
TGTGCCACCGCCGGGACAGGGGCTCGGGAGCAGTACTTC
>TRBV5-4|-|-|TRBJ1-6
CASSSGTSWISPLHF
TGTGCCAGCAGCTCGGGGACTTCTTGGATCTCACCCCTCCACTTT
>TRBV6-5|TRBD1|-|TRBJ1-1
CATDTGTVNTEAFF
TGTGCCACCGATACCGGGACAGTGAACACTGAAGCTTTCTTT
>TRBV3-1/TRBV3-2|-|-|TRBJ1-2
CASSRIEGRSGYTF
TGTGCCAGCAGCCGCATCGAGGGCAGAAGTGGCTACACCTTC
>TRBV12-5|TRBD1|-|TRBJ2-7
CASGTGTGSSYEQYF
TGTGCTAGTGGAACCGGGACAGGGAGCTCCTACGAGCAGTACTTC
>TRBV7-6|-|-|TRBJ1-4
CASSSGSGFNEKLFF
TGTGCCAGCAGCTCTGGTTCAGGCTTTAATGAAAAACTGTTTTTT
>TRBV27|TRBD1|-|TRBJ2-7
CASKRTGVHEQYF
TGTGCCAGCAAACGGACAGGAGTGCACGAGCAGTACTTC
>TRBV28|-|-|TRBJ1-5
CASSPSGGPNQPQHF
TGTGCCAGCAGCCCCTCCGGGGGCCCCAATCAGCCCCAGCATTTT
>TRBV30|-|-|TRBJ2-3
CAWTFSTDTQYF
TGTGCCTGGACCTTCAGCACAGATACGCAGTATTTT
>TRBV19|TRBD2|few|TRBJ2-1
CASTRLAASSYNEQFF
TGTGCCAGTACCCGACTAGCTGCGAGCTCCTACAATGAGCAGTTCTTC
>TRBV20-1|-|-|TRBJ2-7
CSASARGVLYEQYF
TGCAGTGCTAGTGCCAGGGGTGTTTTGTACGAGCAGTACTTC
>TRBV5-6|-|-|TRBJ1-6
CASSLAISDYNSPLHF
TGTGCCAGCAGCTTGGCTATATCGGACTATAATTCACCCCTCCACTTT
>TRBV6-5|-|-|TRBJ2-7
CASRAGGGSPYEQYF
TGTGCCAGCAGGGCCGGAGGCGGGTCCCCCTACGAGCAGTACTTC
>TRBV7-8|-|-|TRBJ1-5
CASSPVSGLYSNQPQHF
TGTGCCAGCAGCCCCGTCAGCGGACTATATAGCAATCAGCCCCAGCATTTT
>TRBV4-1|-|-|TRBJ2-7
CASSQVPVFYEQYF
TGCGCCAGCAGCCAAGTCCCCGTCTTCTACGAGCAGTACTTC
>TRBV20-1|-|few|TRBJ2-5
CSAQSWETQYF
TGCAGTGCCCAGAGTTGGGAGACCCAGTACTTC
>TRBV5-1|-|-|TRBJ2-7
CASNSADYEQYF
TGCGCCAGCAACTCAGCGGACTACGAGCAGTACTTC
>TRBV6-1|TRBD1|-|TRBJ1-2
CASSEAYRGNGYTF
TGTGCCAGCAGTGAAGCGTACAGGGGAAATGGCTACACCTTC
>TRBV3-1/TRBV3-2|-|-|TRBJ2-3
CASSQTTNTDTQYF
TGTGCCAGCAGCCAAACTACAAACACAGATACGCAGTATTTT
>TRBV7-9|-|-|TRBJ1-2
CASSLYGGADYGYTF
TGTGCCAGCAGCTTATATGGGGGCGCGGACTATGGCTACACCTTC
>TRBV9|TRBD2|-|TRBJ2-5
CASSVGGNSGGEETQYF
TGTGCCAGCAGCGTAGGAGGAAATAGCGGGGGGGAAGAGACCCAGTACTTC
>TRBV30|TRBD1|-|TRBJ1-5
CAWSAQGHQPQHF
TGTGCCTGGAGTGCACAGGGGCATCAGCCCCAGCATTTT
>TRBV20-1|-|-|TRBJ2-1
CSAPRYNEQFF
TGCAGTGCTCCACGGTACAATGAGCAGTTCTTC
>TRBV18|-|-|TRBJ1-1
CASSALRDVMNTEAFF
TGTGCCAGCTCAGCCCTCCGGGACGTAATGAACACTGAAGCTTTCTTT
>TRBV18|TRBD1|-|TRBJ1-6
CASSPDRANSPLHF
TGTGCCAGCTCACCTGACAGGGCGAATTCACCCCTCCACTTT
>TRBV7-2|-|-|TRBJ1-1
CASSLGGGDTEAFF
TGTGCCAGCAGCTTAGGAGGCGGGGACACTGAAGCTTTCTTT
>TRBV5-4|TRBD2|-|TRBJ2-1
CASTTLTGGGYNEQFF
TGTGCCAGCACCACTCTTACGGGAGGGGGGTACAATGAGCAGTTCTTC
>TRBV6-6|TRBD1|-|TRBJ1-1
CASSSPDRFVTFF
TGTGCCAGCAGTTCCCCGGACAGGTTCGTAACTTTCTTT
>TRBV20-1|-|-|TRBJ2-2
CSADVPLKLFF
TGCAGTGCCGACGTCCCTTTGAAGCTGTTTTTT
>TRBV27|-|-|TRBJ1-1
CASSPSPLTGGPNTEAFF
TGTGCCAGCAGTCCATCTCCTCTGACAGGAGGACCGAACACTGAAGCTTTCTTT
>TRBV19|-|-|TRBJ1-1
CASSSRQGSSEAFF
TGTGCCAGTAGTAGCCGCCAGGGAAGCTCTGAAGCTTTCTTT
>TRBV27|-|few|TRBJ2-2
CASSLQGYTGELFF
TGTGCCAGCAGTTTACAGGGATACACCGGGGAGCTGTTTTTT
>TRBV11-2|TRBD1|-|TRBJ2-3
CASSLRRDRNTDTQYF
TGTGCCAGCAGCCTACGCCGGGACAGGAACACAGATACGCAGTATTTT
>TRBV5-1|TRBD2|-|TRBJ2-3
CASSGTKTSGTRWDTQYF
TGCGCCAGCAGCGGAACCAAAACTAGCGGGACCAGGTGGGATACGCAGTATTTT
>TRBV11-2|TRBD1|-|TRBJ1-1
CASSLVGQGRGTEAFF
TGTGCCAGCAGCTTAGTGGGACAGGGGAGGGGCACTGAAGCTTTCTTT
>TRBV2|TRBD2|-|TRBJ2-1
CASLKGLAGGIYEQFF
TGTGCCAGCCTTAAGGGACTAGCGGGGGGGATATATGAGCAGTTCTTC
>TRBV2|-|-|TRBJ2-7
CASKMDTNLEQYF
TGTGCCAGCAAGATGGACACGAATCTCGAGCAGTACTTC
>TRBV19|-|-|TRBJ2-1
CASSMDSHNEQFF
TGTGCCAGTAGTATGGACTCCCACAATGAGCAGTTCTTC
>TRBV7-9|TRBD1|-|TRBJ1-1
CASSSGTETEAFF
TGTGCCAGCAGCTCAGGGACAGAAACTGAAGCTTTCTTT
>TRBV27|TRBD2|-|TRBJ2-5
CASSFGSGGTTQYF
TGTGCCAGCAGTTTTGGTAGCGGGGGTACGACCCAGTACTTC
>TRBV29-1|-|-|TRBJ2-7
CSVSGTYYEQYF
TGCAGCGTTTCCGGGACATACTACGAGCAGTACTTC
>TRBV6-5|-|once|TRBJ1-5
CASSTAGGAGQPQHF
TGTGCCAGCAGTACTGCGGGGGGCGCGGGGCAGCCCCAGCATTTT
>TRBV5-1|-|-|TRBJ1-3
CASSSGTTGNTIYF
TGCGCCAGCAGCTCCGGGACTACTGGAAACACCATATATTTT
>TRBV6-5|-|-|TRBJ2-1
CASSPTRGYNEQFF
TGTGCCAGCAGCCCGACCCGAGGGTACAATGAGCAGTTCTTC
>TRBV12-1|-|-|TRBJ2-6
CASSPPGTGANVLTF
TGTGCCAGCAGCCCCCCGGGTACTGGGGCCAACGTCCTGACTTTC
>TRBV7-6|-|-|TRBJ2-7
CASSLGTFYEQYF
TGTGCCAGCAGCTTAGGGACATTTTACGAGCAGTACTTC
>TRBV27|TRBD2|-|TRBJ2-7
CASSLSKGGSGRHPEQYF
TGTGCCAGCAGTTTATCTAAAGGGGGTAGCGGGAGACATCCCGAGCAGTACTTC
>TRBV5-4|-|-|TRBJ2-5
CASSFPGSSETQYF
TGTGCCAGCAGCTTTCCAGGGAGTTCAGAGACCCAGTACTTC
>TRBV5-1|-|-|TRBJ2-1
CASSPDFQYNEQFF
TGCGCCAGCAGTCCGGACTTCCAATACAATGAGCAGTTCTTC